This T cell receptor (beta chain) was sequenced during a study of high-grade serous ovarian cancer treatment subgroups (dated by TCRdb to about 2021). At the level of the whole study: On average, sequencing produced roughly 14,000 reads and 6,500 to 9,000 unique TCR beta rearrangements for each sample. The study examined TCR beta repertoires in high-grade serous ovarian cancer patients who were grouped under a laparoscopic triage algorithm by complete gross resection or by neoadjuvant chemotherapy response. Of the roughly 30 patients in the cohort, some ten had no residual disease after primary surgery (R0), some ten were excellent NACT responders, and some ten were poor NACT responders. In total there were more than 75 samples, since every patient provided one primary tumor sample and two metastatic tumor samples.

From the cysteine through the phenylalanine, the CDR3 covers 14 amino acids. Only the CDR3 DNA stays, 42 bases, in frame from base 1. Based on the germline V gene, the CDR1 and CDR2 sequences are MNHEY and SVGAGI. The germline ends are 15 bases apart after V is trimmed by 8 bases and J by 4 bases. This clone is categorized as large (0.1 to 1%). Its target antigen remains unknown. Within one base of it there is no much larger clone, and no base qualities were kept. High-throughput TCR profiling via ImmunoSEQ was performed on the 90 or so tumor samples. Per the source publication's procedure: To measure repertoire diversity, the metrics used were richness (unique productive sequences), clonality, evenness and relatedness, and the Bhattacharyya coefficient was used to assess similarity between samples. A sensitivity analysis excluded TCRs with fewer than two reads and gave consistent conclusions. TCRdb limited this immuneACCESS table to in-frame rearrangements with V and J called. A share of clones is missing; checked studies link under half to unresolved V genes, and the rest is unexplained. V and J calls and clone size follow that table, whereas D and trimming were derived from the DNA. The sample data list about 2,300 clones, and roughly 72% of these were observed just once. About an eighth of the sample is held by the ten biggest clonotypes.

Results and caveats for the whole study, not just this receptor: Repertoire similarity between tumors from the same patient ranged from roughly 0.11 to 0.8, while tumors from different patients showed almost no similarity. Because bulk tumor TCR sequencing provided no spatial information, insight into HGSC tumor complexity and diversity was limited. TCR repertoire analyses were focused on CDR3, and CDR1 and CDR2 were not analyzed. TCR clonal relatedness correlated positively with neoantigen level and, by trend, with copy number variation and mutation load from whole-genome sequencing.

Tumor samples were collected prior to definitive surgery or chemotherapy. Genomic DNA extraction was performed by the MD Anderson Biospecimen Extraction Resource, and TCR sequencing was carried out by the MD Anderson Cancer Genomics Laboratory. Sequencing was performed on tumor tissue. Here the chain combines TRBV6-5 and TRBJ2-1, with TRBD2 perhaps the D gene, on 5 matching bases. The receptor was isolated from a human donor with high-grade serous ovarian cancer. The sequenced DNA is TGTGCCAGCGACACGAGCGGTAATTACAATGAGCAGTTCTTC. Protein translation: CASDTSGNYNEQFF.